This note documents a single TCR beta chain sequence. Its antigen is not identified. This sample was taken from a study of monozygotic twins with inflammatory bowel disease. Template switching added UMIs carrying a 6-nucleotide sample barcode. The cDNA of both the TCRalpha and TCRbeta chains was subjected to two nested PCRs of about 15 and 9 cycles. One entry per CDR3 protein, without DNA, is what TCRdb gives after re-calling the 5' RACE reads. The data include around 190,000 distinct CDR3 sequences; the top ten clones carry roughly 1.5%. The CDR3 length is 15 residues. Germline CDR1 is KGHDR and CDR2 is SFDVKD. Study-wide results and caveats: Repertoire similarity was not found to differ between concordant and discordant twins, possibly from limited power. Support was lacking for any single strong IBD-associated signal or clonotype.

The receptor comes from a human donor with ulcerative colitis or Crohn's disease, or a healthy co-twin of an affected twin (not recorded which). The sample consisted of blood. The V gene is TRBV24-1, the J gene TRBJ2-1. The CDR3 sequence is CATSGGRSTFDEQFF.